The 29 T cell receptor beta chains given below trace back to one sample, sequenced in a study of T-cell reconstitution after alpha-beta-depleted transplantation in children. Unique molecular identifiers were built into the TCRbeta library. MiXCR was run by TCRdb on the PCR reads, yielding one entry per CDR3 protein. This sample has about a million distinct CDR3 sequences, with 25% to 30% found just once. This specimen consisted of PBMCs, mostly from graft donor cells, obtained 360 days after TCRalphabeta/CD19-depleted stem cell transplant. Source of these receptors: a boy younger than two who had a stem cell transplant for SCID, so the T cells may come from the graft donor.

The rearrangement uses TRBV4-1 and TRBJ2-7, with D unresolved. Trimming stripped 0 bases from V and 3 bases from J, with 15 bases between. There are 16 residues in the CDR3. The germline CDR1 and CDR2 sequences are MGHRA and YSYEKL. CDR3 coding DNA: TGCGCCAGCAGCCAAGATTGGCAGCCCAGGATCTACGAGCAGTACTTC. Protein: CASSQDWQPRIYEQYF.

Only a few counts were recorded for this clonotype. The rearrangement links TRBV29-1 to TRBJ1-1, with unresolved D. The germline gives CDR1 SQVTM, CDR2 ANQGSEA. Trimming took off 7 bases at V and 5 bases at J, with 14 bases between the two ends. CDR3 length: 12 amino acids. CDR3 coding DNA: TGCAGCGGCAATTTGTGGGGTACTGAAGCTTTCTTT. Its translation: CSGNLWGTEAFF.

This clonotype has just one count. J is TRBJ2-1 and V is TRBV6-2 or TRBV6-3, with 10 bases aligning to TRBD2. Germline-derived CDR1 and CDR2 are MNHEY and SVGEGT. V shed 3 bases, J shed 7 bases, and the junction held 9 bases outside the gene matches. The CDR3 is 16 amino acids. Written as DNA, the CDR3 is TGTGCCAGCAGTTATTCAGCGGGGGGGCCTCTGAATGAGCAGTTCTTC. Residues: CASSYSAGGPLNEQFF.

In this sample, this clonotype turned up many times. The V call is TRBV9, the J call TRBJ2-3, with D uncertain. The CDR3 is made up of 16 amino acids. CDR1 SGDLS and CDR2 YYNGEE come from the germline V gene. V lost 4 bases, J lost 2 bases, and 17 bases lay in between. This chain's CDR3 is CASSSSTGLPTDTQYF. The CDR3 DNA sequence: TGTGCCAGCAGCTCCTCGACCGGTTTACCCACAGATACGCAGTATTTT.

V usage is TRBV12-3 or TRBV12-4 and J usage is TRBJ2-5, with D perhaps given as TRBD1 or TRBD2 (6 bases each). V was cut by 3 bases and J by 5 bases, with 16 bases left in between. The length of the CDR3 is 15 residues. In DNA, the CDR3 is TGTGCCAGCAGTTTTCACAGGGTAGGAGGGGAGACCCAGTACTTC. It specifies CASSFHRVGGETQYF.

The chain recombines TRBV5-5 with TRBJ2-3; a possible D gene is TRBD2 (6 bases). Germline lookup yields CDR1 SGHKS and CDR2 YYEKEE (reference sequence). This CDR3 contains 16 residues. With 1 base removed from V and 3 bases from J, the gap between germline ends came to 15 bases. DNA for the CDR3: TGTGCCAGCAGCTTGTTTCAGGGAGGACTAACAGATACGCAGTATTTT. It translates to CASSLFQGGLTDTQYF.

This clonotype turned up a few times. The chain carries TRBV12-3 or TRBV12-4 and TRBJ2-2; 8 bases map to TRBD1. Trimming cost V 5 bases and J 3 bases; bases outside gene matches: 5. CDR3 length: 15 amino acids. The CDR3 nucleotides are TGTGCCAGCAGTCCCTGGACAGGGTACACCGGGGAGCTGTTTTTT. It is translated as CASSPWTGYTGELFF.

This clonotype was seen only a few times. J is TRBJ2-3 and V is TRBV7-2; 13 bases map to TRBD2. The V gene's germline CDR1 is SGHTA and CDR2 FQGNSA. Losses at the gene ends were 0 bases for V and 2 bases for J; bases not matched to a gene: 2. This CDR3 has 17 residues. CDR3 amino acids: CASSLAGLAGATDTQYF. The CDR3 DNA reads as TGTGCCAGCAGCTTAGCCGGACTAGCGGGGGCCACAGATACGCAGTATTTT. Full variable domain (outside the CDR3, taken from reference TRBV7-2 and TRBJ2-3): GAGVSQSPSNKVTEKGKDVELRCDPISGHTALYWYRQSLGQGLEFLIYFQGNSAPDKSGLPSDRFSAERTGGSVSTLTIQRTQQEDSAVYLCASSLAGLAGATDTQYFGPGTRLTVL.

This chain links TRBV20-1 with TRBJ1-6; D is undetermined. This CDR3 spans 15 amino acids. Germline V gives CDR1 DFQATT, CDR2 SNEGSKA (reference sequence). Trimming took 0 bases from V and 0 from J, leaving 6 bases between them. The CDR3 DNA reads TGCAGTGCTAGAGATATAGGCTCCTATAATTCACCCCTCCACTTT. This sequence encodes CSARDIGSYNSPLHF.

At least ten counts were recorded for this clonotype. The CDR3: CASSWTGSEQYF. In DNA form, the CDR3 reads TGTGCCAGCAGCTGGACAGGGAGCGAGCAGTACTTC. The chain is built from TRBV7-2 and TRBJ2-7; 8 bases align to TRBD1. V lost 4 bases, J lost 6 bases, and 2 bases stayed unmatched. The CDR3 has 12 amino acids. The germline gives CDR1 SGHTA, CDR2 FQGNSA. Drawing the rest from reference TRBV7-2 and TRBJ2-7, the complete variable domain is GAGVSQSPSNKVTEKGKDVELRCDPISGHTALYWYRQSLGQGLEFLIYFQGNSAPDKSGLPSDRFSAERTGGSVSTLTIQRTQQEDSAVYLCASSWTGSEQYFGPGTRLTVT.

As concerns this clonotype: Since a much larger clone is just one base distant, this may be a read error. The chain carries TRBV20-1 and TRBJ2-7; 10 bases line up with TRBD1. CDR1 and CDR2 from the germline V gene are DFQATT and SNEGSKA (reference sequence). The CDR3 contains 17 residues. The CDR3 spells CCAPGQGNGRGLDEQYF. The CDR3 coding sequence is TGCTGTGCCCCGGGACAGGGGAATGGTAGGGGGTTAGACGAGCAGTACTTC.

The rearrangement links TRBV20-1 to TRBJ2-1; TRBD2 matches at 16 bases. Trimming cost V 0 bases and J 2 bases; bases outside gene matches: 10. Germline values: CDR1 DFQATT, CDR2 SNEGSKA (reference sequence). This CDR3 is built from 20 residues. CDR3 sequence (DNA): TGCAGTGCTAGAGATGTGGGACTAGCGGGGGGGCACTTCGCCTACAATGAGCAGTTCTTC. Encoded protein: CSARDVGLAGGHFAYNEQFF.

The chain has TRBV20-1 and TRBJ2-3; 7 nucleotides align to TRBD2. Germline CDR1 reads DFQATT; CDR2 reads SNEGSKA (reference sequence). The CDR3 extends over 14 amino acids. The trim removed 2 bases at V and 3 bases at J, leaving 5 bases unmatched. The CDR3 reads CSARSGARTDTQYF. In DNA form, the CDR3 reads TGCAGTGCTAGAAGCGGGGCCCGAACAGATACGCAGTATTTT.

V gene TRBV7-9 combines with J gene TRBJ1-4; TRBD1 aligns across 7 bases. CDR3 size: 16 residues. Looked up from germline, CDR1 is SEHNR and CDR2 is FQNEAQ (reference sequence). V trimming: 5 bases; J trimming: 4 bases; junction bases outside the gene matches: 10. CDR3 sequence reads: CASSPRTGARNEKLFF. The DNA of the CDR3 is TGTGCCAGCAGCCCAAGGACAGGAGCCCGTAATGAAAAACTGTTTTTT.

The rearrangement uses TRBV18 and TRBJ1-2, with 7 bases aligning to TRBD1. V lost 3 bases, J lost 8 bases, and 12 bases stayed unmatched. The CDR3 loop spans 15 amino acids. CDR1 and CDR2 from the germline V gene are KGHSH and LQKENI. The CDR3 loop reads CASSPQTKQGNGYTF. CDR3 bases: TGTGCCAGCTCACCGCAAACCAAACAGGGGAACGGCTACACCTTC.

The V call is TRBV4-1, the J call TRBJ2-3; 8 bases match TRBD2. The CDR3 is made up of 16 amino acids. Germline CDR1 is MGHRA and CDR2 is YSYEKL. The V segment lost 1 base and the J segment 0 bases; nucleotides outside the gene matches: 3. The CDR3 reads CASSQGRGGSTDTQYF. The CDR3 DNA sequence: TGCGCCAGCAGCCAAGGCCGGGGGGGAAGCACAGATACGCAGTATTTT.

The chain employs TRBV11-1 and TRBJ1-1, with a weak D call TRBD1 (5 bases). The V end lost 4 bases, the J end lost 3 bases, and 12 bases lay between the germline ends. The CDR3 is 14 residues long. Looked up from germline, CDR1 is SGHAT and CDR2 is FQDESV (reference sequence). The CDR3 region is CASSSASGDTEAFF. Written as DNA, the CDR3 is TGTGCCAGCAGCTCAGCCTCGGGGGACACTGAAGCTTTCTTT. Variable domain in full (rest from reference TRBV11-1 and TRBJ1-1): EAEVAQSPRYKITEKSQAVAFWCDPISGHATLYWYRQILGQGPELLVQFQDESVVDDSQLPKDRFSAERLKGVDSTLKIQPAELGDSAMYLCASSSASGDTEAFFGQGTRLTVV.

This chain connects TRBV2 to TRBJ2-1; 7 bases are shared with TRBD1. This CDR3 comprises 15 residues. V lost 4 bases and J lost 10; bases outside the gene matches: 13. CDR1 is SNHLY, CDR2 FYNNEI, per germline. The chain's CDR3 is CASSVTTGIYGEQFF. The CDR3 nucleotides read TGTGCCAGCAGTGTAACGACAGGGATTTATGGGGAGCAGTTCTTC.

This clonotype turned up a few times. The J gene is TRBJ2-7, the V gene TRBV29-1; TRBD1 might be the D (6 bases). The V and J ends lost 5 bases and 0 bases respectively, with 14 bases between them. Germline CDR1 reads SQVTM; CDR2 reads ANQGSEA. The CDR3 length is 14 residues. CDR3 in DNA: TGCAGCGTTAGGGCGACAGGCCTCTCCTACGAGCAGTACTTC. Translated, it gives CSVRATGLSYEQYF.

The chain is built from TRBV10-3 and TRBJ2-7; possible D gene TRBD2, 5 bases. The length of the CDR3 is 15 residues. V lost 4 bases to trimming and J lost 2 bases, with 15 bases between them. From germline, CDR1 is ENHRY and CDR2 SYGVKD. CDR3 in amino acids: CAISARGSWPYEQYF. The DNA for the CDR3 is TGTGCCATCAGTGCGAGAGGGTCCTGGCCCTACGAGCAGTACTTC.

The chain carries TRBV12-3 or TRBV12-4 and TRBJ1-5; TRBD1 matches 8 bases. Trimming removed 7 bases from V and 5 bases from J; junction bases left unmatched: 7. The length of the CDR3 is 14 residues. The CDR3 sequence: CASTGGEWDQPQHF. CDR3 nucleotide sequence: TGTGCCAGCACAGGGGGCGAGTGGGATCAGCCCCAGCATTTT.

This clonotype showed up many times. The chain has TRBV5-1 and TRBJ2-5; D gene ambiguous. V was trimmed by 0 bases and J by 1 base, leaving 7 bases between them. Germline lookup yields CDR1 SGHRS and CDR2 YFSETQ. The CDR3 runs to 14 residues. Here the CDR3 reads CASSLGATQETQYF. The CDR3 DNA sequence: TGCGCCAGCAGCTTGGGGGCTACCCAAGAGACCCAGTACTTC.

This clonotype was detected a few times. CDR3 sequence reads: CASSHDASPDTDTQYF. CDR3 bases: TGCGCCAGCAGCCATGATGCCTCGCCAGACACAGATACGCAGTATTTT. The chain carries TRBV4-1 and TRBJ2-3; D gene uncertain. Deletions cut 3 bases from V and 2 bases from J, with 15 bases between. Germline CDR1 MGHRA, CDR2 YSYEKL. The CDR3 consists of 16 residues.

This chain uses TRBV6-2 or TRBV6-3 with TRBJ2-3, with D possibly matching TRBD2 (6 bases). The CDR3 spans 15 residues. V lost 2 bases and J lost 6, with 15 bases in between. Per germline, CDR1 MNHEY and CDR2 SVGEGT. This chain's CDR3 is CASSYGGLVLDTQYF. The CDR3 nucleotides are TGTGCCAGCAGTTACGGGGGACTCGTACTGGATACGCAGTATTTT.

This clonotype was picked up a small number of times. The chain carries TRBV20-1 and TRBJ2-3, with 10 bases lining up with TRBD2. V gave up 2 bases and J gave up 0 bases; unmatched junction bases: 5. Germline loops: CDR1 DFQATT, CDR2 SNEGSKA (reference sequence). The CDR3 runs 16 residues. Here the CDR3 reads CSARPWTSGSTDTQYF. The DNA of the CDR3 is TGCAGTGCTAGACCGTGGACTAGCGGAAGCACAGATACGCAGTATTTT.

This clonotype was found many times. The germline gene is not matched at one end of the junction; a read error may be the cause. The chain recombines TRBV5-1 with TRBJ2-1; D call uncertain. Germline V gives CDR1 SGHRS, CDR2 YFSETQ. The CDR3 is 14 residues long. CDR3 sequence (DNA): TGTGCCAGCAGCTTAGCCGGCAGCTACAATGAGCAGTTCTTC. Protein: CASSLAGSYNEQFF.

This clonotype appeared many times. The chain uses TRBV11-1 and TRBJ2-3, with D uncertain. Deletions cut 8 bases from V and 2 bases from J, with 17 bases between. CDR3 length: 15 amino acids. Germline CDR1 reads SGHAT; CDR2 reads FQDESV (reference sequence). CDR3 amino acids: CASGDPYTYTDTQYF. The CDR3 nucleotides read TGTGCCAGCGGTGACCCATACACCTACACAGATACGCAGTATTTT.

The chain couples TRBV5-5 to TRBJ2-1; D gene unclear. CDR1 and CDR2 from the germline V gene are SGHKS and YYEKEE (reference sequence). V gave up 3 bases and J gave up 9 bases, with 16 bases separating them. The CDR3 contains 14 residues. The CDR3 region is CASSWRLESGEQFF. In nucleotides, the CDR3 is TGTGCCAGCAGCTGGCGCCTAGAGAGTGGTGAGCAGTTCTTC.

This clonotype showed up just a few times. The genes are TRBV15 and TRBJ1-2, with a tentative D call TRBD1 (5 bases). CDR3 size: 14 residues. Trimming left V 3 bases short and J 4 bases short, with 12 bases between. CDR1 and CDR2 (germline): LNHNV, YYDKDF (reference sequence). CDR3 region: CATSRFPGGYGYTF. The CDR3 DNA reads TGTGCCACCAGCAGGTTCCCCGGGGGCTATGGCTACACCTTC.